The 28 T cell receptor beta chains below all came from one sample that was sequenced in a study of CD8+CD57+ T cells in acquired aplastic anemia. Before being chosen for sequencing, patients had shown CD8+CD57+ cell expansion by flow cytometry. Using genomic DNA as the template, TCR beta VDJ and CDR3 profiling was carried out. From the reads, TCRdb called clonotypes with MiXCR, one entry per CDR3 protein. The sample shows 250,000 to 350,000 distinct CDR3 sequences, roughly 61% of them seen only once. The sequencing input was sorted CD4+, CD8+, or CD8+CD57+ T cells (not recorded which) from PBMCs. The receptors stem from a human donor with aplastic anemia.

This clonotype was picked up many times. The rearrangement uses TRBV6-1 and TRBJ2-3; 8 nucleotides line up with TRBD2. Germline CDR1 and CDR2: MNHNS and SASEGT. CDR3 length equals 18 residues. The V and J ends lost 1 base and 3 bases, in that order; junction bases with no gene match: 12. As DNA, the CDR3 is TGTGCCAGCAGTGAAGGGGTGTCGGTTAGCGGGGCGACAGATACGCAGTATTTT. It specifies CASSEGVSVSGATDTQYF.

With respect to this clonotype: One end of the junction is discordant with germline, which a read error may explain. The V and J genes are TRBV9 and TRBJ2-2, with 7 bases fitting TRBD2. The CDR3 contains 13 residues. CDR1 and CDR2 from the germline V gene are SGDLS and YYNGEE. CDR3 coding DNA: TGTGCCAGCAGCCTCCGGGGAGGGTGGGAGCTGGTTTTT. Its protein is CASSLRGGWELVF.

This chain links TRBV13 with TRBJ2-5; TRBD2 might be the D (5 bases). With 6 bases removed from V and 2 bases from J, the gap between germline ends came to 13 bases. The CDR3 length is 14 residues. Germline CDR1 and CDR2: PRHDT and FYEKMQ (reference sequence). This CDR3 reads CASSEARVQETQYF. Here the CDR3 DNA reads TGTGCCAGCAGTGAAGCGAGGGTTCAAGAGACCCAGTACTTC.

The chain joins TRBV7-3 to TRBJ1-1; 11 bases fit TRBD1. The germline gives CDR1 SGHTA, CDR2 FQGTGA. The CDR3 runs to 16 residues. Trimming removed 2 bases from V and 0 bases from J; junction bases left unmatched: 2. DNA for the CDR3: TGTGCCAGCAGCTTAGGGGGACAGGGGGTGAACACTGAAGCTTTCTTT. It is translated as CASSLGGQGVNTEAFF.

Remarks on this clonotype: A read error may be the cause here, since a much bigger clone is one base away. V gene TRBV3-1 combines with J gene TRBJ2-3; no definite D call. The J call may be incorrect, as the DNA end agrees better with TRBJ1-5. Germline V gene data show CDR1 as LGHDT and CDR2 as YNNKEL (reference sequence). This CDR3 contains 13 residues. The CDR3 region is CASSQSGTDTQHF. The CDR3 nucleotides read TGTGCCAGCAGCCAAAGTGGAACAGATACGCAGCATTTT.

In nucleotides, the CDR3 is TGCGCCAGCAGTGAGGGTTCCCAAGGCTACGAGCAGTACGTC. It is translated as CASSEGSQGYEQYV. The V gene is TRBV10-1, the J gene TRBJ2-7, with unresolved D. Deletions cut 2 bases from V and 3 bases from J, with 11 bases between. This CDR3 comprises 14 residues. Germline values: CDR1 WNHNN, CDR2 SYGVQD (reference sequence).

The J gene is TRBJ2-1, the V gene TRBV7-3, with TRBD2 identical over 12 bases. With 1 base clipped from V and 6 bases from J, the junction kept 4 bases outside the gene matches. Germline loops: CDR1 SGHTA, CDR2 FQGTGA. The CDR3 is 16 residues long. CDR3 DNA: TGTGCCAGCAGCTTAAGAGGGACTAGCGGGCTCAATGAGCAGTTCTTC. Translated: CASSLRGTSGLNEQFF.

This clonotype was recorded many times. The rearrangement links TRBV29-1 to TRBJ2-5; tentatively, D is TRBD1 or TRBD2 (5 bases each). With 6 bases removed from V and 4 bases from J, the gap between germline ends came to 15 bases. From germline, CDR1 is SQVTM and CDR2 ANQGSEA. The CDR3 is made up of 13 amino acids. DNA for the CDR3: TGCAGCGTGGGGGATACTCGGGGAGAGACCCAGTACTTC. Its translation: CSVGDTRGETQYF.

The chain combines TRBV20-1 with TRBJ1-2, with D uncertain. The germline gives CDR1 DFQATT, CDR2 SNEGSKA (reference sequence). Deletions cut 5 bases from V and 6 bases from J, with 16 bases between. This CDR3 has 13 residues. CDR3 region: CSAVLSRTDGYTF. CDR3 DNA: TGCAGTGCTGTCCTGAGTCGAACGGATGGCTACACCTTC.

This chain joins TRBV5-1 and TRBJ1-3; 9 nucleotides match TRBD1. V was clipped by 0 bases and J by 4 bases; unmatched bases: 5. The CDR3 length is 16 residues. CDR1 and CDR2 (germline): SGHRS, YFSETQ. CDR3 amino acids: CASSLEGQGNGNTIYF. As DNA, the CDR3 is TGCGCCAGCAGCTTGGAGGGACAGGGTAACGGAAACACCATATATTTT.

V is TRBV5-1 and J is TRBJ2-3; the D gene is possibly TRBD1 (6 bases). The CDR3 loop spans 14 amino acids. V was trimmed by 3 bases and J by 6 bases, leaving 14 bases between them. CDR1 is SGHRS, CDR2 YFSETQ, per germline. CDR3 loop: CASSYGQGLDTQYF. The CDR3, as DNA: TGCGCCAGCAGCTATGGGCAGGGGCTGGATACGCAGTATTTT.

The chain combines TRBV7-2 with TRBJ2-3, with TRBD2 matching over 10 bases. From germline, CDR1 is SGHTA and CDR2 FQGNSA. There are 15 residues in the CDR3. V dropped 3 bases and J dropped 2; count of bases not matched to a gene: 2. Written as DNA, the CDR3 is TGTGCCAGCAGCTTTACTAGCGGGGACACAGATACGCAGTATTTT. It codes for CASSFTSGDTDTQYF.

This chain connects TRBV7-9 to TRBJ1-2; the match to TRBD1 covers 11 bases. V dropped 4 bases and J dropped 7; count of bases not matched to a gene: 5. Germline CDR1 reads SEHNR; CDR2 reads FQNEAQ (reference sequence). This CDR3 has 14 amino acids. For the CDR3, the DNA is TGTGCCAGCAGCTCCCGGACAGGGGGCTCTGGCTACACCTTC. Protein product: CASSSRTGGSGYTF.

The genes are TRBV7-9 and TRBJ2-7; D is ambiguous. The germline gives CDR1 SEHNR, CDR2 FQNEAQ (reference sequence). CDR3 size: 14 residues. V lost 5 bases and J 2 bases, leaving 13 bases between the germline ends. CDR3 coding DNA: TGTGCCAGCAGCGTTCATAGCTTCCCCTACGAGCAGTACTTC. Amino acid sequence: CASSVHSFPYEQYF.

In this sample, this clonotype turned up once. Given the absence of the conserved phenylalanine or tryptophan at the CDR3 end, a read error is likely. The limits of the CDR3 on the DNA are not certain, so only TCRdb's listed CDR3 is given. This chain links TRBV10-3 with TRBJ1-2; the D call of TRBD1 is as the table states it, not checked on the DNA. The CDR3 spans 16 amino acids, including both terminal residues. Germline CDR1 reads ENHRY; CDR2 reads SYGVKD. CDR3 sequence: CAISESTGASGYGYTC.

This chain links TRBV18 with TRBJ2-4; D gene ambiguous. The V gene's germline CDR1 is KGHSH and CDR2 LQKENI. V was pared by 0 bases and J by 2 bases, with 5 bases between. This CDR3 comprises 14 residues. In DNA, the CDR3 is TGTGCCAGCTCACCACCGGAGACCAAAAACATTCAGTACTTC. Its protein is CASSPPETKNIQYF.

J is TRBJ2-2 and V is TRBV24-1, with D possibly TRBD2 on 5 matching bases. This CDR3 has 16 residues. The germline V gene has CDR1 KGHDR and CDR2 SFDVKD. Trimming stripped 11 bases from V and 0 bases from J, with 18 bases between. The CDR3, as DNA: TGTGCCAGTAGTATCAGAAGCGGAGCGAACACCGGGGAGCTGTTTTTT. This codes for CASSIRSGANTGELFF.

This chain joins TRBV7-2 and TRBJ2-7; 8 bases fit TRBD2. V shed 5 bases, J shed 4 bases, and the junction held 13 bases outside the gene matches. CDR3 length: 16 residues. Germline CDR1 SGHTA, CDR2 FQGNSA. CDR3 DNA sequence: TGTGCCAGCAGCCCTCTCGAGGCGGGAGGAAGGTACGAGCAGTACTTC. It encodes CASSPLEAGGRYEQYF.

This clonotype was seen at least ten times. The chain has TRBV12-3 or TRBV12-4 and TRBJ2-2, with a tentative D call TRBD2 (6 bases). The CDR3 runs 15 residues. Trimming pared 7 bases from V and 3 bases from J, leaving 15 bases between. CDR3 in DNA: TGTGCCAGCACCACCGTTAGCGGCTACACCGGGGAGCTGTTTTTT. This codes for CASTTVSGYTGELFF.

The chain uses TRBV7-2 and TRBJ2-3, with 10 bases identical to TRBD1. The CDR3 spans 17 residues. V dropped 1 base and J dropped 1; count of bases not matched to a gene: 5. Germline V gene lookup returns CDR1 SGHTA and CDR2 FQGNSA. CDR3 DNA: TGTGCCAGCAGCTTAGGAATCGGGACAGGGGGCACAGATACGCAGTATTTT. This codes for CASSLGIGTGGTDTQYF. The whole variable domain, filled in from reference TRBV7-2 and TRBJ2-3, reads GAGVSQSPSNKVTEKGKDVELRCDPISGHTALYWYRQSLGQGLEFLIYFQGNSAPDKSGLPSDRFSAERTGGSVSTLTIQRTQQEDSAVYLCASSLGIGTGGTDTQYFGPGTRLTVL.

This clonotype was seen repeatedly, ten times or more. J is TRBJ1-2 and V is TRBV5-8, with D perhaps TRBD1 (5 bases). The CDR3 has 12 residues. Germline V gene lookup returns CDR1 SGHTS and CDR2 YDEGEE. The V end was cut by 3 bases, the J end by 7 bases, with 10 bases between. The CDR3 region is CASSSAGLGYTF. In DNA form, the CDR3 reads TGTGCCAGCAGCTCAGCAGGGCTTGGCTACACCTTC.

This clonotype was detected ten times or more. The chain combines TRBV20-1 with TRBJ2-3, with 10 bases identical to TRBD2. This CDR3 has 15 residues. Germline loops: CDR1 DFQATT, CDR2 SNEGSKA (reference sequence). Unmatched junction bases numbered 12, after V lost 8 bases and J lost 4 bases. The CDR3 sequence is CSSSISGGLPDTQYF. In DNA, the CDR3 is TGCAGTTCGTCAATTAGCGGGGGGCTTCCAGATACGCAGTATTTT.

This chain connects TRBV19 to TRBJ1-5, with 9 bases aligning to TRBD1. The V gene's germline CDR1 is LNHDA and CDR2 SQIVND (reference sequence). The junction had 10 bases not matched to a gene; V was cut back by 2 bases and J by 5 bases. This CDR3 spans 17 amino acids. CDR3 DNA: TGTGCCAGTAGTATATTAATCGGGACAGGGAGAGATCAGCCCCAGCATTTT. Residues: CASSILIGTGRDQPQHF.

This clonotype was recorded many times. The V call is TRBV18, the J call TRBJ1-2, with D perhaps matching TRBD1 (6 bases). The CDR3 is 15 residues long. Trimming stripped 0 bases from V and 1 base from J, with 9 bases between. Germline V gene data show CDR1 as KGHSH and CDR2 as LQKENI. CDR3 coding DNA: TGTGCCAGCTCACCACCGGGGGGCGTTAACTATGGCTACACCTTC. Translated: CASSPPGGVNYGYTF.

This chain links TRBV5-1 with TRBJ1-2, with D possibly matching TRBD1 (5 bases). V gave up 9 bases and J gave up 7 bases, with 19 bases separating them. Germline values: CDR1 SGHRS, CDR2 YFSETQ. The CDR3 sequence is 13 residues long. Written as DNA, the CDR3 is TGCGCCACCGGGGACGGCCCCGACCCTGGCTACACCTTC. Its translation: CATGDGPDPGYTF.

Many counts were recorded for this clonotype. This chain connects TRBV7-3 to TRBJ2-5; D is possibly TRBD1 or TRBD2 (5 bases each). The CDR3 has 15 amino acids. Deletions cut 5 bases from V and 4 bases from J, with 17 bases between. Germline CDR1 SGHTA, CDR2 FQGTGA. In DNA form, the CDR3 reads TGTGCCAGCAGCCGAACCGGGACCTCAGGAGAGACCCAGTACTTC. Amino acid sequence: CASSRTGTSGETQYF.

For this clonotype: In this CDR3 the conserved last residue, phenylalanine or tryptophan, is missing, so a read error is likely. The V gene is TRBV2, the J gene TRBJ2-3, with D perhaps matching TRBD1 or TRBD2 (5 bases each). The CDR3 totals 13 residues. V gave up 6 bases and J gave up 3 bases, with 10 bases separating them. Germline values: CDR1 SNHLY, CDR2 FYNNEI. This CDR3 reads CASRDTRTDTQYL. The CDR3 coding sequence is TGTGCCAGCAGGGACACTAGGACAGATACGCAGTATCTT.

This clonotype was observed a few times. The CDR3 region is CSARPHELTDTQYF. CDR3 bases: TGCAGTGCTAGGCCACACGAATTAACAGATACGCAGTATTTT. This chain uses TRBV20-1 with TRBJ2-3; D gene unclear. Trimming removed 3 bases at V and 3 bases at J, with 13 bases between. The CDR3 consists of 14 residues. CDR1 is DFQATT and CDR2 is SNEGSKA in the germline V gene (reference sequence).